The 21 T cell receptor beta chains below all came from one sample that was sequenced in a study of cytomegalovirus exposure and HLA in healthy donors. PCR involved 60 Vbeta and 13 Jbeta primers. This table comes from immunoSEQ multiplex PCR, and its TCRdb copy is limited to in-frame clones, with some not included. The sample consists of some 150,000 clones, roughly 70% of them appearing once. Sequenced: PBMCs. The receptors derive from a man aged 45-65 years in good health and CMV-seropositive.

The J gene is TRBJ1-1, the V gene TRBV7-2, with D maybe TRBD1 (6 bases). V lost 5 bases to trimming and J lost 10 bases, with 17 bases between them. The CDR3 is 13 amino acids. Germline V gene lookup returns CDR1 SGHTA and CDR2 FQGNSA. CDR3 residues: CASSNVRGAGAFF. The CDR3 coding sequence is TGTGCCAGCAGCAATGTACGGGGGGCAGGAGCTTTCTTT. The whole variable domain, filled in from reference TRBV7-2 and TRBJ1-1, reads GAGVSQSPSNKVTEKGKDVELRCDPISGHTALYWYRQSLGQGLEFLIYFQGNSAPDKSGLPSDRFSAERTGGSVSTLTIQRTQQEDSAVYLCASSNVRGAGAFFGQGTRLTVV.

This chain joins TRBV7-9 and TRBJ2-7; the D gene is possibly TRBD1 (6 bases). CDR3 length: 12 residues. V lost 1 base and J lost 6, with 7 bases in between. Germline V gives CDR1 SEHNR, CDR2 FQNEAQ (reference sequence). The CDR3 DNA sequence: TGTGCCAGCAGCTTAGAGGGGGTCGAGCAGTACTTC. Encoded protein: CASSLEGVEQYF.

The gene calls are TRBV19 and TRBJ2-2, with D possibly TRBD2 on 6 matching bases. Germline-derived CDR1 and CDR2 are LNHDA and SQIVND (reference sequence). This CDR3 is built from 15 residues. The V end lost 4 bases, the J end lost 6 bases, and 15 bases lay between the germline ends. The CDR3 coding sequence is TGTGCCAGTAGTAAAGAGGGAGGCCGTTCCGGGGAGCTGTTTTTT. This gives the protein CASSKEGGRSGELFF.

The chain links TRBV6-5 to TRBJ1-3; D perhaps matches TRBD1 (5 bases). Trimming took 3 bases from V and 7 from J, leaving 16 bases between them. This CDR3 is 15 amino acids long. Germline CDR1 and CDR2: MNHEY and SVGAGI. The CDR3 reads CASSYSPLGGNTIYF. The DNA for the CDR3 is TGTGCCAGCAGTTATTCTCCTCTCGGGGGGAACACCATATATTTT.

The CDR3 DNA follows: TGTGCCAGCAGTGGGAACCGGGACAGGCTAAGGTCACCCCTCCACTTT. Translating it yields CASSGNRDRLRSPLHF. The genes are TRBV2 and TRBJ1-6, with 8 bases fitting TRBD1. The CDR3 is 16 residues long. With V trimmed by 4 bases and J by 10 bases, 12 bases remained unmatched. Germline CDR1 SNHLY, CDR2 FYNNEI.

V usage is TRBV19 and J usage is TRBJ1-1; D is ambiguous. The CDR3 extends over 13 amino acids. Looked up from germline, CDR1 is LNHDA and CDR2 is SQIVND (reference sequence). Trimming pared 3 bases from V and 1 base from J, leaving 6 bases between. The CDR3 sequence is CASSMSENTEAFF. In nucleotides, the CDR3 is TGTGCCAGTAGTATGTCAGAGAACACTGAAGCTTTCTTT.

This clone was counted a few times. This sequence joins TRBV7-2 and TRBJ2-1; D is uncertain. This CDR3 has 17 amino acids. Germline V gene lookup returns CDR1 SGHTA and CDR2 FQGNSA. Trimming shortened V by 5 bases and J by 0 bases, and 17 bases separated the two germline ends. The CDR3 loop reads CASSARPPVSSYNEQFF. The CDR3 bases are TGTGCCAGCAGCGCCCGCCCCCCGGTGAGCTCCTACAATGAGCAGTTCTTC. The variable domain in full, with the rest retrieved from reference TRBV7-2 and TRBJ2-1, is GAGVSQSPSNKVTEKGKDVELRCDPISGHTALYWYRQSLGQGLEFLIYFQGNSAPDKSGLPSDRFSAERTGGSVSTLTIQRTQQEDSAVYLCASSARPPVSSYNEQFFGPGTRLTVL.

This clone was found a few times. The V and J genes are TRBV2 and TRBJ2-3; 8 bases agree with TRBD1. CDR3 length: 14 amino acids. The germline CDR1 and CDR2 sequences are SNHLY and FYNNEI. V lost 5 bases and J lost 1; bases outside the gene matches: 2. In DNA, the CDR3 is TGTGCCAGCAGTCTGGACAGGGGCACAGATACGCAGTATTTT. This encodes CASSLDRGTDTQYF.

J is TRBJ2-7 and V is TRBV7-9; D possibly corresponds to TRBD2 (6 bases). The CDR3 sequence is 12 residues long. CDR1 and CDR2 (germline): SEHNR, FQNEAQ (reference sequence). Trimming removed 7 bases from V and 7 bases from J, with 14 bases in between. The CDR3 spells CASIGDSKEQYF. The CDR3 coding sequence is TGTGCCAGCATTGGGGACTCTAAGGAGCAGTACTTC.

The chain employs TRBV27 and TRBJ2-5, with a possible D match to TRBD2 (6 bases). CDR3 length equals 15 residues. Germline V gene lookup returns CDR1 MNHEY and CDR2 SMNVEV (reference sequence). Trimming shortened V by 2 bases and J by 5 bases, and 15 bases separated the two germline ends. This chain's CDR3 is CASSLRGLASETQYF. The CDR3 DNA reads TGTGCCAGCAGTTTAAGGGGCCTAGCGAGCGAGACCCAGTACTTC.

The chain joins TRBV18 to TRBJ2-2; 7 nucleotides line up with TRBD1. Germline CDR1 KGHSH, CDR2 LQKENI. The CDR3 extends over 17 amino acids. The ends lost 1 base at V and 1 base at J; junction bases unmatched: 6. DNA for the CDR3: TGTGCCAGCTCACCACTCCAGACAGGGATGAACACCGGGGAGCTGTTTTTT. Protein: CASSPLQTGMNTGELFF.

The rearrangement uses TRBV19 and TRBJ1-4; D is unclear. CDR3 length equals 14 residues. Trimming cost V 6 bases and J 0 bases, with 8 bases left between them. Germline-derived CDR1 and CDR2 are LNHDA and SQIVND (reference sequence). Here the CDR3 DNA reads TGTGCCAGTAGGACTACTTCAACTAATGAAAAACTGTTTTTT. Its protein product is CASRTTSTNEKLFF. Full variable domain (missing parts from reference TRBV19 and TRBJ1-4): DGGITQSPKYLFRKEGQNVTLSCEQNLNHDAMYWYRQDPGQGLRLIYYSQIVNDFQKGDIAEGYSVSREKKESFPLTVTSAQKNPTAFYLCASRTTSTNEKLFFGSGTQLSVL.

This clone was counted a few times. This chain links TRBV6-6 with TRBJ2-7; no reliable D call. Germline loops: CDR1 MNHNY, CDR2 SVGAGI (reference sequence). The CDR3 sequence is 12 residues long. Trimming cost V 5 bases and J 6 bases, with 11 bases left between them. The CDR3 here is CASSPRSREQYF. The CDR3 DNA follows: TGTGCCAGCAGTCCTCGGTCCCGCGAGCAGTACTTC.

A remark on this clone: This sample also contains other DNA sequences that code for the same CDR3. The chain uses TRBV6-5 and TRBJ1-4, with D possibly TRBD1 on 6 matching bases. With 5 bases removed from V and 5 bases from J, the gap between germline ends came to 9 bases. Germline loops: CDR1 MNHEY, CDR2 SVGAGI. This CDR3 contains 13 residues. CDR3 region: CASSRTANEKLFF. For the CDR3, the DNA is TGTGCCAGCAGTCGGACAGCAAATGAAAAACTGTTTTTT.

The gene calls are TRBV7-7 and TRBJ2-5; TRBD2 is a possible D gene (6 bases). Germline V lookup: CDR1 SSHAT, CDR2 FNYEAQ (reference sequence). Trimming removed 3 bases from V and 5 bases from J, with 16 bases in between. CDR3 length: 15 amino acids. The CDR3 loop reads CASSLGPGGPETQYF. The CDR3 bases are TGTGCCAGCAGCTTGGGCCCAGGAGGGCCGGAGACCCAGTACTTC.

The gene calls are TRBV4-1 and TRBJ1-1, with a possible D match to TRBD1 (5 bases). This CDR3 has 15 amino acids. V shed 0 bases and J shed 0 bases, with 8 bases lying between them. Germline V gene lookup returns CDR1 MGHRA and CDR2 YSYEKL. CDR3 bases: TGCGCCAGCAGCCAAGAGACAGCCATGAACACTGAAGCTTTCTTT. The encoded protein is CASSQETAMNTEAFF.

The chain has TRBV27 and TRBJ2-4; perhaps TRBD2 as D (7 bases). CDR3 length equals 14 residues. From germline, CDR1 is MNHEY and CDR2 SMNVEV (reference sequence). Trimming took 5 bases from V and 9 from J, leaving 17 bases between them. CDR3 loop: CASSVNRERGIQYF. The CDR3 DNA sequence: TGTGCCAGCAGTGTTAACAGGGAGCGGGGCATTCAGTACTTC.

Regarding this clone: One junction end does not reproduce the germline sequence, and a read error may be involved. The V call is TRBV6-1, the J call TRBJ1-1, with D maybe TRBD1 (6 bases). The germline CDR1 and CDR2 sequences are MNHNS and SASEGT. The CDR3 runs to 16 residues. CDR3 residues: CASSEVGGALKTEAFF. Written as DNA, the CDR3 is TGTGCCAGCAGTGAAGTTGGGGGGGCGTTGAAGACTGAAGCTTTCTTT.

V is TRBV6-5 and J is TRBJ1-6; 10 bases match TRBD1. The CDR3 covers 15 residues. V dropped 8 bases and J dropped 7; count of bases not matched to a gene: 8. CDR1 MNHEY and CDR2 SVGAGI come from the germline V gene. CDR3 in amino acids: CASSLVDRGNSPLHF. The CDR3 nucleotides are TGTGCCAGCTCTTTAGTGGACAGGGGGAATTCACCCCTCCACTTT.

V is TRBV13 and J is TRBJ2-3; D is unclear. The V end lost 3 bases, the J end lost 9 bases, and 7 bases lay between the germline ends. Germline CDR1 is PRHDT and CDR2 is FYEKMQ (reference sequence). This CDR3 region has 11 residues. The CDR3 loop is CASSLNRTQYF. Written as DNA, the CDR3 is TGTGCCAGCAGCTTGAACCGGACGCAGTATTTT.

J is TRBJ2-1 and V is TRBV2, with D possibly TRBD2 on 5 matching bases. The CDR3 is 15 residues long. V was pared by 7 bases and J by 0 bases, with 13 bases between. Germline assignment: CDR1 SNHLY and CDR2 FYNNEI. The CDR3 here is CASTEGRSSYNEQFF. CDR3 nucleotide sequence: TGTGCCAGCACCGAAGGGAGAAGCTCCTACAATGAGCAGTTCTTC.